What follows are 6 T cell receptor beta chains derived from one specimen sequenced in a study of T cell responses to AZD1222 COVID-19 vaccine (dated by TCRdb to the early 2020s). Reading the label with the study, this specimen's time point is: baseline before first vaccination. The library was produced with the immunoSEQ multiplex PCR assay. What TCRdb holds here is the immuneACCESS table cut down to in-frame rearrangements. Part of the clones is not present; checked against another copy, under half of the missing clones reflect an unresolved V gene, and the others are unexplained. This sample gives under 75,000 clones in total; about 90% of them show up just once. The ten largest clones take up roughly 17% of the sample. The starting material was peripheral blood, obtained on day 0 of AZD1222 vaccination. The receptors derive from an adult in good health.

This clone was seen only once. The chain couples TRBV11-2 to TRBJ1-1; 9 bases map to TRBD1. Germline assignment: CDR1 SGHAT and CDR2 FQNNGV. The length of the CDR3 is 17 residues. V was clipped by 3 bases and J by 0 bases; unmatched bases: 8. The DNA of the CDR3 is TGTGCCAGCAGCTTCGTACAGGGGGCCTTTATGAACACTGAAGCTTTCTTT. Encoded protein: CASSFVQGAFMNTEAFF.

As for this clone: Sequence at one end of the junction differs from germline and may be a read error. The rearrangement uses TRBV5-1 and TRBJ1-1; D call uncertain. The germline CDR1 and CDR2 sequences are SGHRS and YFSETQ. The length of the CDR3 is 15 residues. As DNA, the CDR3 is TGCGCCAGCAGCTTGGTACCGGGTATGAATACTGAAGCTTTCTTT. This sequence encodes CASSLVPGMNTEAFF. Full variable domain (missing parts from reference TRBV5-1 and TRBJ1-1): KAGVTQTPRYLIKTRGQQVTLSCSPISGHRSVSWYQQTPGQGLQFLFEYFSETQRNKGNFPGRFSGRQFSNSRSEMNVSTLELGDSALYLCASSLVPGMNTEAFFGQGTRLTVV.

The V call is TRBV6-5, the J call TRBJ2-7, with TRBD2 as a possible D gene (6 bases). Germline values: CDR1 MNHEY, CDR2 SVGAGI. This CDR3 is 13 amino acids long. Trimming shortened V by 6 bases and J by 4 bases, and 13 bases separated the two germline ends. This chain's CDR3 is CASSGDLKYEQYF. DNA of the CDR3: TGTGCCAGCAGCGGGGACTTAAAGTACGAGCAGTACTTC.

The V call is TRBV19, the J call TRBJ2-7; 7 bases fit TRBD1. V was pared by 6 bases and J by 4 bases, with 9 bases of the junction left unmatched. Germline V gene lookup returns CDR1 LNHDA and CDR2 SQIVND (reference sequence). The CDR3 covers 14 residues. The CDR3 here is CASRIPGQIYEQYF. The CDR3 nucleotides read TGTGCCAGTAGGATACCGGGACAGATTTACGAGCAGTACTTC.

This chain connects TRBV28 to TRBJ1-3; 9 bases are a match to TRBD1. Germline lookup yields CDR1 MDHEN and CDR2 SYDVKM. Trimming cost V 2 bases and J 2 bases; bases outside gene matches: 4. The CDR3 is 16 residues long. CDR3 sequence: CASSLPGQGTGNTIYF. CDR3 nucleotide sequence: TGTGCCAGCAGTTTACCGGGACAGGGTACTGGAAACACCATATATTTT. The whole variable domain, remainder taken from reference TRBV28 and TRBJ1-3, is DVKVTQSSRYLVKRTGEKVFLECVQDMDHENMFWYRQDPGLGLRLIYFSYDVKMKEKGDIPEGYSVSREKKERFSLILESASTNQTSMYLCASSLPGQGTGNTIYFGEGSWLTVV.

DNA of the CDR3: TGCAGCGTTGGGCCTACAGGGGCCAACACCGGGGAGCTGTTTTTT. Translated: CSVGPTGANTGELFF. The rearrangement uses TRBV29-1 and TRBJ2-2; 7 bases line up with TRBD1. This CDR3 has 15 amino acids. V lost 4 bases, J lost 2 bases, and 7 bases stayed unmatched. The germline V gene encodes CDR1 SQVTM and CDR2 ANQGSEA.